This entry lists 27 T cell receptor beta chains sequenced from one sample in a study of cytomegalovirus exposure and HLA in healthy donors. PCR employed 60 Vbeta and 13 Jbeta primers. Assay used: immunoSEQ multiplex PCR; TCRdb lists only in-frame clones, some missing. The sample records roughly 97,000 clones, less than 10% being singletons. Sample: PBMCs. Receptors were obtained from a man in his fifties in good health and CMV-seropositive.

The chain employs TRBV6-1 and TRBJ2-1, with TRBD1 identical over 7 bases. The V gene's germline CDR1 is MNHNS and CDR2 SASEGT. CDR3 size: 16 residues. The V gene end was trimmed by 4 bases and the J gene end by 8 bases; junction bases not matched to a gene: 14. The CDR3 DNA reads as TGTGCCAGCAGTGCCAGACAGGGAAAAACGGTGGATGAGCAGTTCTTC. It yields the protein CASSARQGKTVDEQFF.

This clone showed up just a few times. The chain uses TRBV5-1 and TRBJ2-2, with a tentative D call TRBD1 (6 bases). CDR1 SGHRS and CDR2 YFSETQ come from the germline V gene. The CDR3 has 16 residues. The V end was cut by 0 bases, the J end by 4 bases, with 13 bases between. For the CDR3, the DNA is TGCGCCAGCAGCTTGGTCGCCGTCAGGGGCACCGGGGAGCTGTTTTTT. As protein: CASSLVAVRGTGELFF.

The chain has TRBV5-1 and TRBJ2-2, with 9 positions matching TRBD2. Germline loops: CDR1 SGHRS, CDR2 YFSETQ. The CDR3 spans 17 residues. Trimming at V came to 4 bases and at J to 6 bases, leaving 13 bases not matched to a gene. The CDR3 bases are TGCGCCAGCAGCCAAAGCGGGGGGAGGTTGATCCCCGGGGAGCTGTTTTTT. It translates to CASSQSGGRLIPGELFF.

CDR3 in amino acids: CASSVRGSAKNIQYF. The CDR3 region has the DNA TGTGCCAGCAGTGTTCGGGGATCGGCCAAAAACATTCAGTACTTC. J is TRBJ2-4 and V is TRBV28; tentative D call: TRBD2 (5 bases). The germline V gene encodes CDR1 MDHEN and CDR2 SYDVKM. The CDR3 is made up of 15 amino acids. Trimming left V 5 bases short and J 1 base short, with 12 bases between.

In its sample, this clone was seen a few times. The chain links TRBV23-1 to TRBJ1-1, with no clear D. TRBV23-1 is sorted into the ORF group, with uncertain function. Trimming took 0 bases from V and 0 from J, leaving 8 bases between them. The CDR3 contains 15 residues. CDR3 region: CASSQSADMNTEAFF. The CDR3 DNA reads TGCGCCAGCAGTCAATCGGCGGATATGAACACTGAAGCTTTCTTT.

The chain joins TRBV6-6 to TRBJ2-1; TRBD1 is a possible D gene (5 bases). The germline CDR1 and CDR2 sequences are MNHNY and SVGAGI (reference sequence). This CDR3 has 13 amino acids. Trimming took off 7 bases at V and 6 bases at J, with 13 bases between the two ends. The CDR3 reads CASTREKGNEQFF. The CDR3 nucleotides are TGTGCCAGCACCAGGGAAAAGGGCAATGAGCAGTTCTTC.

The chain is built from TRBV7-2 and TRBJ2-1; 8 positions match TRBD1. The CDR3 spans 14 residues. Germline loops: CDR1 SGHTA, CDR2 FQGNSA. V lost 7 bases and J lost 4; bases outside the gene matches: 6. CDR3 nucleotide sequence: TGTGCCAGCATCCCGGGACAGGAATACAATGAGCAGTTCTTC. As protein: CASIPGQEYNEQFF.

There are a few counts of this clone. The rearrangement links TRBV7-9 to TRBJ1-5; 8 bases are a match to TRBD1. With V trimmed by 0 bases and J by 3 bases, 4 bases remained unmatched. The CDR3 has 16 residues. The germline V gene encodes CDR1 SEHNR and CDR2 FQNEAQ (reference sequence). The CDR3 sequence is CASSLATGGNNQPQHF. The CDR3 DNA reads as TGTGCCAGCAGCTTAGCCACAGGGGGAAACAATCAGCCCCAGCATTTT.

This clone occurred a few times. This chain uses TRBV2 with TRBJ1-5; D is perhaps TRBD1 (6 bases). From germline, CDR1 is SNHLY and CDR2 FYNNEI. There are 13 residues in the CDR3. Trimming removed 8 bases from V and 15 bases from J, with 23 bases in between. CDR3 DNA sequence: TGTGCCAGCGGTTCTCCGGATCACAGGGTTATGCATTTT. It is translated as CASGSPDHRVMHF.

The chain couples TRBV6-5 to TRBJ2-1; TRBD2 matches 8 bases. V gave up 4 bases and J gave up 4 bases; unmatched junction bases: 9. Germline CDR1 reads MNHEY; CDR2 reads SVGAGI. The CDR3 spans 16 residues. The CDR3 region is CASSLTGLVGYNEQFF. CDR3 DNA: TGTGCCAGCAGTTTGACGGGACTAGTGGGTTACAATGAGCAGTTCTTC.

V is TRBV6-1 and J is TRBJ2-6; 15 nucleotides line up with TRBD2. The CDR3 totals 19 residues. Germline V gives CDR1 MNHNS, CDR2 SASEGT. V gave up 4 bases and J gave up 0 bases; unmatched junction bases: 4. This CDR3 reads CASSGGLAGGSSGANVLTF. Written as DNA, the CDR3 is TGTGCCAGCAGTGGGGGACTAGCGGGAGGCAGCTCTGGGGCCAACGTCCTGACTTTC.

This clone appeared a few times. V and J are TRBV6-5 and TRBJ2-3; tentative D call: TRBD2 (5 bases). The CDR3 sequence is 15 residues long. V lost 2 bases and J 2 bases, leaving 11 bases between the germline ends. The germline V gene has CDR1 MNHEY and CDR2 SVGAGI. The CDR3 loop reads CASSYRSGITDTQYF. The CDR3 nucleotides are TGTGCCAGCAGTTACCGAAGCGGAATCACAGATACGCAGTATTTT.

This clone was counted a few times. The chain links TRBV5-6 to TRBJ2-3, with D possibly TRBD2 on 7 matching bases. This CDR3 is built from 16 residues. Deletions cut 3 bases from V and 4 bases from J, with 18 bases between. Germline V lookup: CDR1 SGHDT, CDR2 YYEEEE. The CDR3 protein is CASSSMGAGGADTQYF. As DNA, the CDR3 is TGTGCCAGCAGCTCAATGGGGGCTGGGGGGGCAGATACGCAGTATTTT.

The chain has TRBV4-1 and TRBJ2-7, with D maybe TRBD2 (6 bases). Looked up from germline, CDR1 is MGHRA and CDR2 is YSYEKL. This CDR3 contains 16 residues. The V end was cut by 0 bases, the J end by 6 bases, with 18 bases between. DNA for the CDR3: TGCGCCAGCAGCCAAGATGGCCCGGGAGCGAGGGGCGAGCAGTACTTC. Translating gives CASSQDGPGARGEQYF.

This clone has just a few counts. Here the CDR3 DNA reads TGTGCCAGCAGTGAAGCGCGACTAGCGCCCAACTACGAGCAGTACTTC. It translates to CASSEARLAPNYEQYF. The chain employs TRBV6-1 and TRBJ2-7, with TRBD2 identical over 8 bases. The germline gives CDR1 MNHNS, CDR2 SASEGT. The CDR3 loop spans 16 amino acids. V lost 0 bases, J lost 3 bases, and 7 bases stayed unmatched.

The V gene is TRBV27, the J gene TRBJ2-2, with D perhaps matching TRBD2 (5 bases). CDR3 length: 15 residues. Trimming took off 8 bases at V and 6 bases at J, with 19 bases between the two ends. Germline V gene lookup returns CDR1 MNHEY and CDR2 SMNVEV (reference sequence). CDR3 DNA: TGTGCCAGCCGAAGGGAGCAAATACTAGCCGGGGAGCTGTTTTTT. Its protein product is CASRREQILAGELFF.

The CDR3 spells CASSLQGAKNIQYF. Here the CDR3 DNA reads TGTGCCAGCAGCCTGCAGGGAGCCAAAAACATTCAGTACTTC. The chain employs TRBV14 and TRBJ2-4; maybe TRBD1 (5 bases). Germline loops: CDR1 SGHDN, CDR2 FVKESK. The CDR3 runs to 14 residues. Trimming pared 4 bases from V and 0 bases from J, leaving 7 bases between.

The table lists this clone with a few counts. CDR3 loop: CSAQGATEAFF. In DNA form, the CDR3 reads TGCAGTGCTCAGGGGGCCACTGAAGCTTTCTTT. The chain uses TRBV20-1 and TRBJ1-1, with 8 bases lining up with TRBD1. Looked up from germline, CDR1 is DFQATT and CDR2 is SNEGSKA (reference sequence). Trimming cost V 5 bases and J 4 bases; bases outside gene matches: 0. The CDR3 runs to 11 residues.

The chain uses TRBV7-3 and TRBJ2-2; 14 nucleotides line up with TRBD2. This CDR3 contains 16 residues. V lost 4 bases and J lost 6; bases outside the gene matches: 4. Germline CDR1 reads SGHTA; CDR2 reads FQGTGA. CDR3 sequence: CASSSAGLAGAGELFF. The CDR3 DNA reads TGTGCCAGCAGCTCCGCGGGACTAGCGGGAGCCGGGGAGCTGTTTTTT.

The rearrangement uses TRBV6-1 and TRBJ2-3; 7 positions agree with TRBD2. Germline CDR1 and CDR2: MNHNS and SASEGT. The CDR3 sequence is 17 residues long. The trim removed 4 bases at V and 1 base at J, leaving 11 bases unmatched. The CDR3 here is CASSGGGKGTGTDTQYF. In nucleotides, the CDR3 is TGTGCCAGCAGTGGCGGGGGAAAGGGGACCGGCACAGATACGCAGTATTTT.

This clone appeared many times. The CDR3 spells CASRKGGDFGYTF. DNA of the CDR3: TGTGCCAGCAGAAAGGGTGGGGACTTTGGCTACACCTTC. The V call is TRBV5-4, the J call TRBJ1-2; possible D gene TRBD1, 5 bases. Germline CDR1 is SGHNT and CDR2 is YYREEE (reference sequence). The V end was cut by 5 bases, the J end by 7 bases, with 15 bases between. CDR3 length: 13 amino acids.

The table lists this clone with a few counts. V is TRBV29-1 and J is TRBJ2-2; D is ambiguous. V lost 7 bases, J lost 2 bases, and 8 bases lay in between. Germline V gene data show CDR1 as SQVTM and CDR2 as ANQGSEA. The CDR3 has 12 residues. DNA of the CDR3: TGCAGCGGTGGGCATAACACCGGGGAGCTGTTTTTT. It yields the protein CSGGHNTGELFF.

This chain links TRBV18 with TRBJ1-1; 7 nucleotides align to TRBD1. Germline V gene data show CDR1 as KGHSH and CDR2 as LQKENI. The V and J ends lost 1 base and 4 bases, in that order; junction bases with no gene match: 6. The length of the CDR3 is 15 residues. CDR3 amino acids: CASSPRDSPFTEAFF. The CDR3 DNA sequence: TGTGCCAGCTCACCACGGGACAGTCCGTTCACTGAAGCTTTCTTT.

This clone was observed a few times. The J gene is TRBJ1-6, the V gene TRBV5-6; TRBD1 agrees at 8 bases. Germline V gene sequence: CDR1 SGHDT, CDR2 YYEEEE. The CDR3 totals 15 residues. V lost 0 bases to trimming and J lost 9 bases; unmatched junction nucleotides: 5. The CDR3, as DNA: TGTGCCAGCAGCTTGGGCCAGGGGGCTGGTTCACCCCTCCACTTT. This codes for CASSLGQGAGSPLHF.

This chain uses TRBV5-4 with TRBJ2-7, with 7 bases fitting TRBD1. The CDR3 is 14 residues long. J was trimmed by 6 bases and V by 3 bases; bases with no gene match: 9. Per germline, CDR1 SGHNT and CDR2 YYREEE (reference sequence). The CDR3 region is CASSSLQGVGEQYF. The CDR3 region has the DNA TGTGCCAGCAGCTCCCTGCAGGGGGTCGGCGAGCAGTACTTC.

This chain connects TRBV14 to TRBJ2-5, with D possibly being TRBD2 (6 bases). Germline loops: CDR1 SGHDN, CDR2 FVKESK. The V end lost 3 bases, the J end lost 5 bases, and 10 bases lay between the germline ends. The CDR3 extends over 13 amino acids. The CDR3 region has the DNA TGTGCCAGCAGCCAGGGAGGCTGGGAGACCCAGTACTTC. This translates into CASSQGGWETQYF.

J is TRBJ2-1 and V is TRBV11-3; possible D gene TRBD2, 6 bases. Per the germline V gene, CDR1 is SGHNT and CDR2 is YENEEA. This CDR3 comprises 13 residues. Trimming pared 5 bases from V and 9 bases from J, leaving 14 bases between. This CDR3 is CASSRGVEGEQFF. CDR3 nucleotide sequence: TGTGCCAGCAGCCGCGGGGTGGAAGGTGAGCAGTTCTTC.